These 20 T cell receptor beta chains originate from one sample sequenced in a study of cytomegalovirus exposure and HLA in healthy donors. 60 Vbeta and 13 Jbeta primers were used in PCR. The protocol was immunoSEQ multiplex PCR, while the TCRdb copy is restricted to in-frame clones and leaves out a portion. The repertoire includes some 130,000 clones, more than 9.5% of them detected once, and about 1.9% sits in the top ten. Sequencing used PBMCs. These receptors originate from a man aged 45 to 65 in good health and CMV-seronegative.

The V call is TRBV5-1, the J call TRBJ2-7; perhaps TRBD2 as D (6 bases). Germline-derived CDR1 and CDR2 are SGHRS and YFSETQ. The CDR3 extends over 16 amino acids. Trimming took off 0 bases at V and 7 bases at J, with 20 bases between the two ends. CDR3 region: CASSLDLRAVAGEQYF. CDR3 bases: TGCGCCAGCAGCTTGGATTTACGGGCCGTCGCGGGGGAGCAGTACTTC.

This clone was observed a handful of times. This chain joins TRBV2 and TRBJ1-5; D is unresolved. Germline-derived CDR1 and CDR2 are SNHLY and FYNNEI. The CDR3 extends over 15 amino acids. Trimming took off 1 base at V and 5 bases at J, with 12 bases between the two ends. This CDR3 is CASSEGQASHQPQHF. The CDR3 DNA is TGTGCCAGCAGTGAAGGCCAGGCCTCCCATCAGCCCCAGCATTTT.

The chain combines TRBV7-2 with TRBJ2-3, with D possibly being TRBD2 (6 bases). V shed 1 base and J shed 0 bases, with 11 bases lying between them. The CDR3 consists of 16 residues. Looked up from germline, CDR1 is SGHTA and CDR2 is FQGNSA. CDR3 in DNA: TGTGCCAGCAGCTTAGGTGTAGCGGACAGCACAGATACGCAGTATTTT. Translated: CASSLGVADSTDTQYF.

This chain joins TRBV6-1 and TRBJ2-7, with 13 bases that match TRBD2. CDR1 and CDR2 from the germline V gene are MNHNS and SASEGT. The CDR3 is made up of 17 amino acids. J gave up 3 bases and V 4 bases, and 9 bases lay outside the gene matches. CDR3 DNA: TGTGCCAGCAGTGCCCCGGGACTAGCGGGAAAAATCTACGAGCAGTACTTC. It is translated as CASSAPGLAGKIYEQYF.

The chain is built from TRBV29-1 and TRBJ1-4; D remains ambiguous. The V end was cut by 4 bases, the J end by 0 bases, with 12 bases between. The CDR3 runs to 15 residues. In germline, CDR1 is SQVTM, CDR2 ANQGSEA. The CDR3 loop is CSVGADLATNEKLFF. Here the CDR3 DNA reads TGCAGCGTTGGGGCAGACCTTGCAACTAATGAAAAACTGTTTTTT.

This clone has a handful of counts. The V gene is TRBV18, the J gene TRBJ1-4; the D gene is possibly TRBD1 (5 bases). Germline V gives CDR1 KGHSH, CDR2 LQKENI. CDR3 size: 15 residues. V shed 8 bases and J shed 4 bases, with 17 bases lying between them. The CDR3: CASTAQGRNNEKLFF. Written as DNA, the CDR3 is TGTGCCAGCACGGCGCAGGGCAGGAATAATGAAAAACTGTTTTTT.

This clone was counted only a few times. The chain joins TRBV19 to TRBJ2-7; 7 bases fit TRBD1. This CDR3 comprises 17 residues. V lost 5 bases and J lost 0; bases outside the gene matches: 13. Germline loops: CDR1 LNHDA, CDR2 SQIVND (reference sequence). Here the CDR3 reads CASSAYRDSSYSYEQYF. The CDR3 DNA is TGTGCCAGTAGTGCATACCGGGACAGCTCATACTCCTACGAGCAGTACTTC.

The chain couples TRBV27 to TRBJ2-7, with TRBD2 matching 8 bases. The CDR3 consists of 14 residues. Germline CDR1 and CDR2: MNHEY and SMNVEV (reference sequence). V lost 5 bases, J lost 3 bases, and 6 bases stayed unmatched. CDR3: CASSLAGLHYEQYF. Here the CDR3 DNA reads TGTGCCAGCAGTCTAGCGGGCCTTCACTACGAGCAGTACTTC.

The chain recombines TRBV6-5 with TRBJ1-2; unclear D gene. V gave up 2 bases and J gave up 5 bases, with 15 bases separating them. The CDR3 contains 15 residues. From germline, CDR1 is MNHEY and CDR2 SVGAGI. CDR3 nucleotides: TGTGCCAGCAGTTACCTAGAGACTGGTCGGTATGGCTACACCTTC. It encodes CASSYLETGRYGYTF.

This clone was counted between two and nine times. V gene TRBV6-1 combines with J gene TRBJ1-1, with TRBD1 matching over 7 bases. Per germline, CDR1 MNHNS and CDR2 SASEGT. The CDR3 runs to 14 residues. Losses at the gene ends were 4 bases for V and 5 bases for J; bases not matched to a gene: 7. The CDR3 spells CASSGTGGYTEAFF. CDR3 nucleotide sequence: TGTGCCAGCAGTGGGACAGGCGGGTATACTGAAGCTTTCTTT.

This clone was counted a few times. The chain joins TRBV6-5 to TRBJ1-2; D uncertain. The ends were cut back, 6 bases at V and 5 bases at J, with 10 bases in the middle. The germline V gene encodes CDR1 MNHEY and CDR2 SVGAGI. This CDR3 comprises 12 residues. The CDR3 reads CASSRGRYGYTF. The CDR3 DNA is TGTGCCAGCAGCCGAGGGAGGTATGGCTACACCTTC.

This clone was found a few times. The CDR3 coding sequence is TGTGCCAGCAGTCTAGTGGAAGGGGCGAGGTACAATGAGCAGTTCTTC. As protein: CASSLVEGARYNEQFF. V usage is TRBV6-6 and J usage is TRBJ2-1; the D gene is possibly TRBD1 (5 bases). CDR3 length equals 16 residues. The germline V and J ends were trimmed by 5 bases and 4 bases, with 18 bases remaining between them. Germline V gene sequence: CDR1 MNHNY, CDR2 SVGAGI (reference sequence).

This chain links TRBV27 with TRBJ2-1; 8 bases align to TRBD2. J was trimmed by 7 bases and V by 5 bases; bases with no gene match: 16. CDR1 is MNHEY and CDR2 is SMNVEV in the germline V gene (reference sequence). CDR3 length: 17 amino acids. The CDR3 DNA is TGTGCCAGCAGTCCTCAATTAGCGGGATCCCCTTCGAATGAGCAGTTCTTC. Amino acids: CASSPQLAGSPSNEQFF.

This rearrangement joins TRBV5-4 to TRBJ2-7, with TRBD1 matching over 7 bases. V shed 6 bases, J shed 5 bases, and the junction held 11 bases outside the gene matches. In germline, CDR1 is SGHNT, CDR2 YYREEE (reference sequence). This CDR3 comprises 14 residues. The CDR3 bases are TGTGCCAGCACCGCGAGACAGGGATCGAACGAGCAGTACTTC. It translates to CASTARQGSNEQYF.

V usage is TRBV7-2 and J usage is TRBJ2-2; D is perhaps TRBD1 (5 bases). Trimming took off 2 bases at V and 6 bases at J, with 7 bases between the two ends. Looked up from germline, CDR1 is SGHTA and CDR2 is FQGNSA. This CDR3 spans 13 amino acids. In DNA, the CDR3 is TGTGCCAGCAGCTTACAGGGCTCCGGGGAGCTGTTTTTT. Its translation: CASSLQGSGELFF.

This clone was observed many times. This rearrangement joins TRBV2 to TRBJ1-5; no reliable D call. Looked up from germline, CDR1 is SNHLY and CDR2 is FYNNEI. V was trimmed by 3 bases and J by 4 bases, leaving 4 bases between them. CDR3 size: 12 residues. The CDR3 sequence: CASSDRNQPQHF. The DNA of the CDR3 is TGTGCCAGCAGTGACAGAAATCAGCCCCAGCATTTT.

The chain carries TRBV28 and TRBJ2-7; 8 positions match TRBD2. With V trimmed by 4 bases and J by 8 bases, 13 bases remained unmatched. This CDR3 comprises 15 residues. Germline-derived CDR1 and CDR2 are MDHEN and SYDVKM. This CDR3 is CASSSYGGVLPQQYF. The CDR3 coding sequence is TGTGCCAGCAGTTCTTACGGGGGGGTCCTTCCCCAGCAGTACTTC.

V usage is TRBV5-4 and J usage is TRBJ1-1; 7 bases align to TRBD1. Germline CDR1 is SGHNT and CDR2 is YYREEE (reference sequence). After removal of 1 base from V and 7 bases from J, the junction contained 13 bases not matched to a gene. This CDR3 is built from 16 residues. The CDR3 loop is CASSLSWARGMGEAFF. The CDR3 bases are TGTGCCAGCAGCTTGAGCTGGGCCAGGGGGATGGGTGAAGCTTTCTTT.

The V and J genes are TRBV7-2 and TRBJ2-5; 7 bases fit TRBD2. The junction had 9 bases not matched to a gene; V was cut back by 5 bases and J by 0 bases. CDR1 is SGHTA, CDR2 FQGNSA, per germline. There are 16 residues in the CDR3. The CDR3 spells CASSLTWGLNQETQYF. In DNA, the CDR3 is TGTGCCAGCAGCCTCACTTGGGGACTAAACCAAGAGACCCAGTACTTC.

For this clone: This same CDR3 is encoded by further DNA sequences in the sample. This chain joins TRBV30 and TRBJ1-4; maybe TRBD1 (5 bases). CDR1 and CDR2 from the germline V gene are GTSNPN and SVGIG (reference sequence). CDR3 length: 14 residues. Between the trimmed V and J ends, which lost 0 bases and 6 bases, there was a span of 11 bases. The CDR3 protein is CAWSVGTGDEKLFF. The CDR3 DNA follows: TGTGCCTGGAGTGTAGGAACAGGAGATGAAAAACTGTTTTTT.